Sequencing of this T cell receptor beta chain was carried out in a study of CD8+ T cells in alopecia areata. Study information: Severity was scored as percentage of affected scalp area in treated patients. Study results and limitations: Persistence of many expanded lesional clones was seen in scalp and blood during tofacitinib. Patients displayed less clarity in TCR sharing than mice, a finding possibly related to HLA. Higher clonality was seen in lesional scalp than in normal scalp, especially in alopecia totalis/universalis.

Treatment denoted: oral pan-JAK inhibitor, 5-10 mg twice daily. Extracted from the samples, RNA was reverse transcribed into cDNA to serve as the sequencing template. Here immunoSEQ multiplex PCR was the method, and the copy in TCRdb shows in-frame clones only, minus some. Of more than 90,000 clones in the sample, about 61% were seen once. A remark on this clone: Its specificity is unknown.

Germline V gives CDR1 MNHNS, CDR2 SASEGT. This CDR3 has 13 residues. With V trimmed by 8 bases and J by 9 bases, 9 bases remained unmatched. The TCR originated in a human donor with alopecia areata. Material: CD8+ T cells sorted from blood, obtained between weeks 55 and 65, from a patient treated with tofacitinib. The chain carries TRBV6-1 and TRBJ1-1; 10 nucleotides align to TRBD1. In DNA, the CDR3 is TGTGCCAGCGAAAAAGTGGGACAGGGGAAAGCTTTCTTT. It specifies CASEKVGQGKAFF.